These T cell receptor beta chains were read from a single sample in a study of human T cells and chemical hapten exposure. TCRdb fed the RACE reads into MiXCR, producing one record per CDR3 protein. The sample yields about 84,000 distinct CDR3 sequences, roughly 10% seen once. The sample was whole blood, taken in connection with sensitization to the hapten diphenylcyclopropenone (DPC). The receptor source for this set is a woman between 45 and 60 years old with alopecia areata. Some clones in this sample may be carry-over from other donors' samples. Both conserved end residues are part of each CDR3. A D gene is named only where the DNA matches it firmly. Clone size, where shown, is once, few, many, or a class for clones that have expanded.

TRBD2,many,TRBV3-1,TRBJ2-3,CASSRRAGGSTDTQYF,TGTGCCAGCAGCCGCCGAGCGGGAGGTAGCACAGATACGCAGTATTTT
-,many,TRBV7-9,TRBJ1-1,CASSLVRGTEAFF,TGTGCCAGCAGCTTAGTCAGGGGCACTGAAGCTTTCTTT
TRBD1,many,TRBV6-6,TRBJ1-6,CASSLDRAGSPLHF,TGTGCCAGCAGCCTCGACAGGGCGGGTTCACCCCTCCACTTT
-,many,TRBV20-1,TRBJ1-3,CSASGVISGNTIYF,TGCAGTGCTAGCGGGGTCATATCTGGAAACACCATATATTTT
TRBD2,-,TRBV29-1,TRBJ2-1,CSVVVLQRGYNEQFF,TGCAGCGTTGTCGTCCTCCAGCGGGGCTACAATGAGCAGTTCTTC
TRBD1,-,TRBV29-1,TRBJ2-7,CSVELDRRYEQYF,TGCAGCGTTGAATTGGACAGGAGGTACGAGCAGTACTTC
-,many,TRBV6-6,TRBJ2-7,CASTRGDGTYEQYF,TGTGCCAGCACCAGGGGGGACGGAACCTACGAGCAGTACTTC
-,many,TRBV29-1,TRBJ2-1,CSGYPTPGKNEQFF,TGCAGCGGATACCCTACGCCCGGGAAAAATGAGCAGTTCTTC
TRBD1,many,TRBV7-2,TRBJ1-5,CASSPGQGLGQPQHF,TGTGCCAGCAGCCCCGGACAGGGTCTAGGACAGCCCCAGCATTTT
TRBD2,many,TRBV20-1,TRBJ2-3,CSARLMGLASDTQYF,TGCAGTGCTAGACTAATGGGACTAGCGTCAGATACGCAGTATTTT
TRBD2,-,TRBV2,TRBJ2-5,CASSENLAGTETQYF,TGTGCCAGCAGTGAAAATCTAGCGGGAACGGAGACCCAGTACTTC
-,few,TRBV7-9,TRBJ2-1,CASSFEWDEQFF,TGTGCCAGCAGCTTTGAGTGGGATGAGCAGTTCTTC
TRBD1,many,TRBV27,TRBJ2-2,CASRTGGGAGELFF,TGTGCCAGCAGGACAGGGGGAGGTGCCGGGGAGCTGTTTTTT
-,few,TRBV19,TRBJ2-2,CASSIGANTGELFF,TGTGCCAGTAGTATCGGTGCGAACACCGGGGAGCTGTTTTTT
-,-,TRBV18,TRBJ2-1,CASSPRLVREQFF,TGTGCCAGCTCACCACGGCTCGTAAGAGAGCAGTTCTTC
TRBD1,few,TRBV30,TRBJ2-5,CAWGTGGRETQYF,TGTGCCTGGGGGACAGGGGGAAGAGAGACCCAGTACTTC
TRBD1,-,TRBV20-1,TRBJ1-2,CSAPRAGDRAAGDYGYTF,TGCAGTGCCCCTAGGGCAGGAGACAGGGCGGCGGGGGACTATGGCTACACCTTC
TRBD1,few,TRBV6-1,TRBJ1-1,CASRPLGQGGTEAFF,TGTGCCAGCAGGCCCCTCGGACAGGGGGGCACTGAAGCTTTCTTT
-,-,TRBV3-1,TRBJ2-7,CASSEDPRPSYEQYF,TGTGCCAGCAGCGAAGATCCGAGGCCCTCCTACGAGCAGTACTTC
-,many,TRBV18,TRBJ1-1,CASSPGAGGTEAFF,TGTGCCAGCTCACCAGGGGCTGGGGGCACTGAAGCTTTCTTT
-,few,TRBV2,TRBJ2-3,CASTLRAATSTDTQYF,TGTGCCAGCACCCTAAGGGCAGCCACCAGCACAGATACGCAGTATTTT
-,many,TRBV20-1,TRBJ2-1,CSARADSPPLFF,TGCAGTGCTAGGGCCGATAGCCCTCCACTGTTCTTC
-,-,TRBV5-1,TRBJ1-5,CASSPDTNQPQHF,TGCGCCAGCAGCCCTGACACCAATCAGCCCCAGCATTTT
-,few,TRBV29-1,TRBJ1-1,CSVLRGSDTEAFF,TGCAGCGTACTCAGGGGCTCAGACACTGAAGCTTTCTTT
-,-,TRBV11-2,TRBJ1-4,CASSLGTLREKLFF,TGTGCCAGCAGCTTAGGGACTTTGAGAGAAAAACTGTTTTTT
TRBD2,many,TRBV4-3,TRBJ2-2,CASSQESQRDWGGELFF,TGCGCCAGCAGCCAAGAAAGCCAGCGGGATTGGGGCGGGGAGCTGTTTTTT
-,many,TRBV9,TRBJ1-2,CASSVGLDYGYTF,TGTGCCAGCAGCGTAGGTCTAGACTATGGCTACACCTTC
TRBD1,many,TRBV5-1,TRBJ2-1,CASNPTGVVNEQFF,TGCGCCAGCAATCCGACAGGGGTCGTCAATGAGCAGTTCTTC
-,many,TRBV18,TRBJ1-4,CASSPRQGYEKLFF,TGTGCCAGCTCACCCCGGCAGGGATATGAAAAACTGTTTTTT
-,-,TRBV18,TRBJ2-7,CASSQSSNSYEQYF,TGTGCCAGCTCACAGTCTAGCAATTCCTACGAGCAGTACTTC
-,many,TRBV2,TRBJ1-6,CASIAGYRNSPLHF,TGTGCCAGCATCGCAGGGTATAGGAATTCACCCCTCCACTTT
-,-,TRBV10-3,TRBJ2-7,CAISPAYEQYF,TGTGCCATCAGTCCCGCCTACGAGCAGTACTTC
-,-,TRBV20-1,TRBJ2-3,CSASPPGERTDTQYF,TGCAGTGCTAGCCCCCCGGGGGAGCGCACAGATACGCAGTATTTT
-,many,TRBV7-8,TRBJ2-7,CASSLVDTTYEQYF,TGTGCCAGCAGCTTAGTAGACACCACCTACGAGCAGTACTTC
TRBD2,-,TRBV6-5,TRBJ2-7,CASSTSGGAYEQYF,TGTGCCAGCAGCACTAGCGGGGGGGCCTACGAGCAGTACTTC
-,many,TRBV24-1,TRBJ1-5,CATSVSWGSNQPQHF,TGTGCCACCAGTGTGTCCTGGGGGAGCAATCAGCCCCAGCATTTT
-,-,TRBV5-1,TRBJ2-3,CASNPNPVSTDTQYF,TGCGCCAGCAACCCCAATCCGGTTAGCACAGATACGCAGTATTTT
-,-,TRBV6-6,TRBJ2-6,CASRLQGSNSGANVLTF,TGTGCCAGCAGACTGCAGGGGAGTAACTCTGGGGCCAACGTCCTGACTTTC
-,many,TRBV4-1,TRBJ1-1,CASILPEAFF,TGCGCCAGCATCCTCCCTGAGGCTTTCTTT
-,many,TRBV27,TRBJ2-7,CASSLTGADYEQYF,TGTGCCAGCAGTCTAACCGGGGCAGATTACGAGCAGTACTTC
TRBD1,few,TRBV6-6,TRBJ2-1,CASSRQGALDTRFF,TGTGCCAGCAGCCGACAGGGGGCCCTTGATACCAGGTTCTTC
-,many,TRBV9,TRBJ2-3,CASSVGPGASTDTQYF,TGTGCCAGCAGCGTAGGACCGGGAGCGAGCACAGATACGCAGTATTTT
TRBD1,few,TRBV19,TRBJ2-2,CASSDKGRGLIGELFF,TGTGCCAGTAGTGACAAGGGCAGGGGGCTCATCGGGGAGCTGTTTTTT
TRBD2,once,TRBV5-1,TRBJ2-2,CASDAGGPSGELFF,TGCGCCAGCGATGCGGGAGGGCCGTCCGGGGAGCTGTTTTTT
-,many,TRBV20-1,TRBJ2-7,CSARDRETAISEQYF,TGCAGTGCTAGAGATAGGGAGACGGCCATTAGCGAGCAGTACTTC
TRBD1,few,TRBV6-2/TRBV6-3,TRBJ1-5,CASSVTGGVRQPQHF,TGTGCCAGCAGTGTTACAGGGGGCGTGAGGCAGCCCCAGCATTTT
TRBD2,few,TRBV2,TRBJ2-5,CASSEANSGRGETQYF,TGTGCCAGCAGTGAAGCTAATAGCGGGAGGGGTGAGACCCAGTACTTC
TRBD2,-,TRBV20-1,TRBJ2-1,CSAPSRTSGSGPPGEQFF,TGCAGTGCTCCCTCCCGGACTAGCGGGAGTGGGCCCCCCGGTGAGCAGTTCTTC
TRBD2,many,TRBV20-1,TRBJ2-3,CSASPLAGAANTDTQYF,TGCAGTGCTAGCCCCTTAGCGGGAGCTGCTAACACAGATACGCAGTATTTT
TRBD1,few,TRBV20-1,TRBJ1-6,CSARVPQGGNSPLHF,TGCAGTGCTAGAGTTCCCCAGGGGGGCAATTCACCCCTCCACTTT